The present T cell receptor beta chain was sequenced within a study of a mutant IDH1 vaccine in newly diagnosed glioma. Study details: There were approximately 62% males and around 40% females among treated patients, whose mean age was about 44 years.

The table came from immunoSEQ multiplex PCR; TCRdb's copy has only in-frame clones and leaves some out. The sample contains about 33,000 clones, approximately 86% of which appear only once. Study results and limitations: Patients mounted vaccine-induced immune responses in roughly 93% of cases.

Germline values: CDR1 SGHTA, CDR2 FQGNSA. This CDR3 has 15 residues. J gave up 7 bases and V 2 bases, and 7 bases lay outside the gene matches. Time point defined: baseline, week 1 (first vaccination visit). Treatment meaning: pre-vaccination baseline after standard-of-care therapy. Each tumor in the donors was a new WHO grade 3 or 4 astrocytoma, IDH1-mutant and ATRX-lost. This clone appeared once. Antigen specificity is unknown. The source was PBMCs, collected from a glioma patient treated with radiotherapy, temozolomide or both. V usage is TRBV7-2 and J usage is TRBJ1-4; 7 bases are shared with TRBD1. This receptor was taken from a woman in her thirties or forties with glioma. The CDR3 protein is CASSLKQGLAEKLFF. CDR3 DNA sequence: TGTGCCAGCAGCTTAAAACAGGGGTTGGCTGAAAAACTGTTTTTT.